What follows are 15 T cell receptor beta chains derived from one specimen sequenced in a study of shared clonotypes between healthy human individuals (TCRdb year 2020). To prepare the library, the immunoSEQ multiplex PCR assay was applied. Imported from immuneACCESS, the table was reduced by TCRdb to in-frame sequences with V and J called. These copies leave out some clones; in studies compared against another copy, an unresolved V gene accounts for under half, and the cause of the remainder is not known. This sample lists over a million clones; approximately 97% were detected once. The top ten clones comprise about 1.2% of the sample. Sequenced sample: naive CD4+ T cells sorted from blood. The intended sense of this specimen's cell subset or site label: CD45RA+ positively selected. Receptors originate from a man aged 25-45 years in good health.

This chain joins TRBV19 and TRBJ2-7; D uncertain. Germline V gives CDR1 LNHDA, CDR2 SQIVND (reference sequence). This CDR3 has 13 amino acids. Deletions cut 5 bases from V and 7 bases from J, with 15 bases between. The CDR3 protein is CASSPRQLGEQYF. Here the CDR3 DNA reads TGTGCCAGTAGTCCCCGCCAGTTGGGAGAGCAGTACTTC. Filled out from reference TRBV19 and TRBJ2-7, the complete variable domain reads DGGITQSPKYLFRKEGQNVTLSCEQNLNHDAMYWYRQDPGQGLRLIYYSQIVNDFQKGDIAEGYSVSREKKESFPLTVTSAQKNPTAFYLCASSPRQLGEQYFGPGTRLTVT.

The V call is TRBV6-4, the J call TRBJ2-3; D unclear. The ends were cut back, 3 bases at V and 2 bases at J, with 9 bases in the middle. Germline-derived CDR1 and CDR2 are MRHNA and SNTAGT. This CDR3 spans 14 amino acids. CDR3 coding DNA: TGTGCCAGCAGTGAATCAGCTACCACAGATACGCAGTATTTT. Its protein product is CASSESATTDTQYF.

The chain has TRBV19 and TRBJ1-2, with D possibly matching TRBD1 (5 bases). Trimming left V 7 bases short and J 5 bases short, with 23 bases between. CDR3 length: 16 amino acids. Per germline, CDR1 LNHDA and CDR2 SQIVND (reference sequence). DNA of the CDR3: TGTGCCAGTATTAAACGGATGGGGGAACCGTTTTATGGCTACACCTTC. It codes for CASIKRMGEPFYGYTF.

The gene calls are TRBV7-9 and TRBJ2-1; D ambiguous. V lost 6 bases and J 1 base, leaving 10 bases between the germline ends. The CDR3 has 14 amino acids. Germline loops: CDR1 SEHNR, CDR2 FQNEAQ (reference sequence). CDR3 nucleotides: TGTGCCAGCAGTGGGCCCCTATCCTACAATGAGCAGTTCTTC. Translated, it gives CASSGPLSYNEQFF.

V and J are TRBV28 and TRBJ1-5, with D perhaps matching TRBD1 (5 bases). Trimming removed 5 bases at V and 3 bases at J, with 11 bases between. CDR1 and CDR2 (germline): MDHEN, SYDVKM. The CDR3 sequence is 14 residues long. CDR3 sequence: CASSQTEFNQPQHF. The CDR3 DNA reads as TGTGCCAGCAGTCAGACAGAATTCAATCAGCCCCAGCATTTT. The full variable domain, completed using reference TRBV28 and TRBJ1-5, is DVKVTQSSRYLVKRTGEKVFLECVQDMDHENMFWYRQDPGLGLRLIYFSYDVKMKEKGDIPEGYSVSREKKERFSLILESASTNQTSMYLCASSQTEFNQPQHFGDGTRLSIL.

The V call is TRBV7-2, the J call TRBJ2-7; 14 bases line up with TRBD2. Germline trimming cut 1 base from V and 1 base from J; bases unmatched to any gene: 6. Looked up from germline, CDR1 is SGHTA and CDR2 is FQGNSA. This CDR3 region has 18 residues. The CDR3 DNA follows: TGTGCCAGCAGCTTAGTTGTAGGGACTAGCGGGAGTTCCTACGAGCAGTACTTC. Its translation: CASSLVVGTSGSSYEQYF.

This rearrangement joins TRBV7-3 to TRBJ2-1, with 8 bases aligning to TRBD2. CDR1 and CDR2 (germline): SGHTA, FQGTGA. There are 15 residues in the CDR3. Trimming cost V 5 bases and J 7 bases; bases outside gene matches: 10. This CDR3 is CASSPQAGAMNEQFF. Here the CDR3 DNA reads TGTGCCAGCAGCCCCCAAGCGGGAGCGATGAATGAGCAGTTCTTC.

This clone was seen a single time. This chain connects TRBV28 to TRBJ2-1; TRBD1 matches at 8 bases. Germline V lookup: CDR1 MDHEN, CDR2 SYDVKM. CDR3 size: 17 residues. J lost 10 bases, V lost 1 base, and 15 bases had no gene match. CDR3 protein: CASSLYTPWTGSGEQFF. The CDR3 region has the DNA TGTGCCAGCAGTTTATACACCCCCTGGACAGGGTCTGGGGAGCAGTTCTTC.

The V call is TRBV2, the J call TRBJ1-1; TRBD1 matches at 8 bases. Germline loops: CDR1 SNHLY, CDR2 FYNNEI. The length of the CDR3 is 14 residues. Trimming cost V 1 base and J 11 bases; bases outside gene matches: 9. The CDR3 spells CASSEVVGQGLAFF. CDR3 DNA sequence: TGTGCCAGCAGTGAAGTGGTAGGACAGGGACTCGCTTTCTTT.

The genes are TRBV9 and TRBJ1-1; D remains unclear. The CDR3 contains 17 residues. Germline CDR1 is SGDLS and CDR2 is YYNGEE. The ends were cut back, 5 bases at V and 1 base at J, with 21 bases in the middle. CDR3 loop: CASRDALGNPSNTEAFF. The CDR3, as DNA: TGTGCCAGCAGAGATGCTCTCGGGAACCCGTCGAACACTGAAGCTTTCTTT.

The chain has TRBV29-1 and TRBJ2-7, with D uncertain. The CDR3 runs to 12 residues. The V end was cut by 4 bases, the J end by 0 bases, with 7 bases between. Germline assignment: CDR1 SQVTM and CDR2 ANQGSEA. CDR3 nucleotide sequence: TGCAGCGTTGCCCCAAACTCCTACGAGCAGTACTTC. Amino acid sequence: CSVAPNSYEQYF.

This sequence joins TRBV29-1 and TRBJ1-5, with 7 bases fitting TRBD1. The CDR3 loop spans 13 amino acids. J lost 4 bases, V lost 4 bases, and 4 bases had no gene match. Germline CDR1 and CDR2: SQVTM and ANQGSEA. The CDR3 spells CSVGQGINQPQHF. CDR3 coding DNA: TGCAGCGTTGGACAGGGTATTAATCAGCCCCAGCATTTT.

V is TRBV6-6 and J is TRBJ2-2, with 9 bases fitting TRBD1. CDR1 is MNHNY, CDR2 SVGAGI, per germline (reference sequence). The CDR3 has 16 amino acids. The ends lost 7 bases at V and 3 bases at J; junction bases unmatched: 9. The CDR3 protein is CASTIRDRDYTGELFF. The CDR3 DNA reads TGTGCCAGCACCATAAGGGACAGGGATTACACCGGGGAGCTGTTTTTT.

This chain links TRBV5-1 with TRBJ2-7; 7 bases fit TRBD1. The V and J ends lost 4 bases and 6 bases, in that order; junction bases with no gene match: 10. CDR1 and CDR2 from the germline V gene are SGHRS and YFSETQ. The CDR3 sequence is 14 residues long. CDR3: CASSLTGSNSEQYF. The CDR3 bases are TGCGCCAGCAGCCTGACAGGGAGTAACTCCGAGCAGTACTTC.

The CDR3 region is CASNTGLAGTGKLHEQYF. DNA of the CDR3: TGCGCCAGTAATACGGGACTAGCGGGGACCGGAAAACTTCACGAGCAGTACTTC. This sequence joins TRBV5-1 and TRBJ2-7, with 13 bases identical to TRBD2. The CDR3 runs to 18 residues. CDR1 and CDR2 (germline): SGHRS, YFSETQ. V lost 8 bases, J lost 5 bases, and 19 bases stayed unmatched.